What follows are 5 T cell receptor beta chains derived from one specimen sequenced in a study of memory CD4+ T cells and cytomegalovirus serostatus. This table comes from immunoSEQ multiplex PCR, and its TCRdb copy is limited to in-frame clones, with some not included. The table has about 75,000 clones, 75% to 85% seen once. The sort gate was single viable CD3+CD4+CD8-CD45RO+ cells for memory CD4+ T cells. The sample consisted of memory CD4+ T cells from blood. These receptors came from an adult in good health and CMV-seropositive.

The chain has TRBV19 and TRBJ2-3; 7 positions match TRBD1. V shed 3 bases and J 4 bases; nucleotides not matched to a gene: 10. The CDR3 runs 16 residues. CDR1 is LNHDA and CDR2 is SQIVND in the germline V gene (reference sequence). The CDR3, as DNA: TGTGCCAGTAGTATCGGGACAGACTTTGGAGCAGATACGCAGTATTTT. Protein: CASSIGTDFGADTQYF.

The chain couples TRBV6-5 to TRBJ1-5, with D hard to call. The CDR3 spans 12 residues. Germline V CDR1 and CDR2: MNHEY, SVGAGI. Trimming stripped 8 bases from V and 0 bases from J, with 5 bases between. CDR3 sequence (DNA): TGTGCCAGCCAGGATAGCAATCAGCCCCAGCATTTT. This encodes CASQDSNQPQHF.

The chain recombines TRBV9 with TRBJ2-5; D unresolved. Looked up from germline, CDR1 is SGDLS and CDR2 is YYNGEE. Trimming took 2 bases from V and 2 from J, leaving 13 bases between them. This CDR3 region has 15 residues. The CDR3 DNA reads TGTGCCAGCAGCGTGAGTATTGGGCTTCAAGAGACCCAGTACTTC. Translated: CASSVSIGLQETQYF.

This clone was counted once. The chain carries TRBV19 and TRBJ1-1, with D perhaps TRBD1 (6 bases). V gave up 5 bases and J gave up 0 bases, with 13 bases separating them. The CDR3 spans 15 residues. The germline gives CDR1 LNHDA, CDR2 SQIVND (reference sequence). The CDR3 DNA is TGTGCCAGTAGTCCAGGCAGGGGCCTGAACACTGAAGCTTTCTTT. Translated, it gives CASSPGRGLNTEAFF.

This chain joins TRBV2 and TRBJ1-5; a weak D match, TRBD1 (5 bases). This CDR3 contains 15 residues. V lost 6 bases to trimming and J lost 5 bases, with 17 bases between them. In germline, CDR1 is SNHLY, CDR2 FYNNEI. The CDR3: CASRTQPGTDQPQHF. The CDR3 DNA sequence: TGTGCCAGCAGGACTCAGCCAGGGACCGATCAGCCCCAGCATTTT. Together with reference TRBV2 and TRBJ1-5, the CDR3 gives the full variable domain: EPEVTQTPSHQVTQMGQEVILRCVPISNHLYFYWYRQILGQKVEFLVSFYNNEISEKSEIFDDQFSVERPDGSNFTLKIRSTKLEDSAMYFCASRTQPGTDQPQHFGDGTRLSIL.